These 13 T cell receptor beta chains originate from one sample sequenced in a study of T cell clonotyping in hematopoietic cell transplantation listed by TCRdb under 2021. Sample time point, as interpreted from the label and publication: recipient sample about 28 days before transplant, after cytoreduction. Library method: the immunoSEQ multiplex PCR assay. The clones in this table, taken by TCRdb from immuneACCESS, are in-frame only. Not every clone is retained; where verified, under half of the shortfall comes from an unresolved V gene, and the cause of the rest is unknown. In this sample the table shows some 30,000 clones, 60% to 80% of which occur a single time. Clones ranked in the top ten supply about 5.9% of the sample. The sample consisted of peripheral blood mononuclear cells, taken before stem cell transplant. The receptors stem from a man over 45 with myelodysplastic syndrome. Some clones in this sample may be carry-over from other donors' samples.

The chain has TRBV28 and TRBJ2-3; D call uncertain. The germline V gene encodes CDR1 MDHEN and CDR2 SYDVKM. CDR3 size: 12 residues. Trimming removed 3 bases from V and 6 bases from J, with 7 bases in between. The CDR3, as DNA: TGTGCCAGCAGTTTGCTGAGGGATACGCAGTATTTT. Protein: CASSLLRDTQYF. The variable domain in full, completed from reference TRBV28 and TRBJ2-3, reads DVKVTQSSRYLVKRTGEKVFLECVQDMDHENMFWYRQDPGLGLRLIYFSYDVKMKEKGDIPEGYSVSREKKERFSLILESASTNQTSMYLCASSLLRDTQYFGPGTRLTVL.

The rearrangement uses TRBV7-2 and TRBJ2-7; 8 bases map to TRBD2. The junction had 10 bases not matched to a gene; V was cut back by 3 bases and J by 3 bases. From germline, CDR1 is SGHTA and CDR2 FQGNSA. The CDR3 covers 16 residues. CDR3 bases: TGTGCCAGCAGCTTGAACGGGAGGGCCGGGTTCTACGAGCAGTACTTC. It encodes CASSLNGRAGFYEQYF.

The J gene is TRBJ1-2, the V gene TRBV27; D uncertain. The CDR3 sequence is 13 residues long. Germline V lookup: CDR1 MNHEY, CDR2 SMNVEV (reference sequence). Between the trimmed V and J ends, which lost 3 bases and 4 bases, there was a span of 9 bases. The CDR3 region has the DNA TGTGCCAGCAGTTTGTCAGGCTTCTATGGCTACACCTTC. Translating it yields CASSLSGFYGYTF.

This clone occurred once. The gene calls are TRBV2 and TRBJ1-4, with no clear D. The CDR3 is made up of 16 amino acids. The germline CDR1 and CDR2 sequences are SNHLY and FYNNEI. With 2 bases removed from V and 5 bases from J, the gap between germline ends came to 15 bases. The CDR3 region is CASSERVPIGNEKLFF. DNA for the CDR3: TGTGCCAGCAGTGAAAGGGTGCCGATTGGAAATGAAAAACTGTTTTTT. The variable domain in full, with the rest retrieved from reference TRBV2 and TRBJ1-4, is EPEVTQTPSHQVTQMGQEVILRCVPISNHLYFYWYRQILGQKVEFLVSFYNNEISEKSEIFDDQFSVERPDGSNFTLKIRSTKLEDSAMYFCASSERVPIGNEKLFFGSGTQLSVL.

In its sample, this clone was seen a few times. J is TRBJ2-3 and V is TRBV6-4; 9 positions agree with TRBD2. The J segment lost 3 bases and the V segment lost 3 bases, leaving 4 bases of the junction unmatched. This CDR3 region has 15 residues. CDR1 MRHNA and CDR2 SNTAGT come from the germline V gene. DNA of the CDR3: TGTGCCAGCAGTGAGATTAGCGGGGGAACAGATACGCAGTATTTT. It is translated as CASSEISGGTDTQYF.

The V gene is TRBV4-3, the J gene TRBJ1-2, with TRBD1 as a possible D gene (5 bases). Germline V gives CDR1 LGHNA, CDR2 YSLEER. The CDR3 contains 13 residues. Trimming took 5 bases from V and 5 from J, leaving 12 bases between them. CDR3 sequence (DNA): TGCGCCAGCAGCTCCGGAGGGGATTATGGCTACACCTTC. This gives the protein CASSSGGDYGYTF.

The table lists this clone with a few counts. The chain couples TRBV30 to TRBJ1-2, with D possibly TRBD1 on 5 matching bases. Germline CDR1 reads GTSNPN; CDR2 reads SVGIG (reference sequence). V gave up 3 bases and J gave up 0 bases, with 14 bases separating them. The CDR3 loop spans 15 amino acids. The CDR3 DNA reads as TGTGCCTGGAGGCCTACAGGAGCCCCTAACTATGGCTACACCTTC. Translating gives CAWRPTGAPNYGYTF.

The genes are TRBV27 and TRBJ1-4, with a tentative D call TRBD1 (5 bases). V gave up 0 bases and J gave up 0 bases, with 11 bases separating them. The CDR3 has 17 residues. Germline loops: CDR1 MNHEY, CDR2 SMNVEV (reference sequence). CDR3 sequence: CASSLSRGLATNEKLFF. The DNA for the CDR3 is TGTGCCAGCAGTTTATCGAGGGGCCTAGCAACTAATGAAAAACTGTTTTTT.

The chain combines TRBV7-2 with TRBJ2-3; a possible D gene is TRBD2 (6 bases). Trimming took 0 bases from V and 6 from J, leaving 10 bases between them. The germline V gene has CDR1 SGHTA and CDR2 FQGNSA. CDR3 length equals 14 residues. The CDR3 nucleotides read TGTGCCAGCAGCTTAGCGTCCCTAGCGGATACGCAGTATTTT. It specifies CASSLASLADTQYF.

Here the CDR3 reads CASSVGYGYTF. The CDR3 DNA is TGTGCCAGCAGTGTCGGCTATGGCTACACCTTC. This chain connects TRBV25-1 to TRBJ1-2; D is ambiguous. Germline loops: CDR1 MGHDK, CDR2 SYGVNS. The V and J ends lost 4 bases and 4 bases respectively, with 4 bases between them. The CDR3 is 11 amino acids.

This clone was found a few times. The chain combines TRBV6-1 with TRBJ1-5; D is ambiguous. Deletions cut 3 bases from V and 4 bases from J, with 7 bases between. Looked up from germline, CDR1 is MNHNS and CDR2 is SASEGT. The CDR3 length is 13 residues. CDR3 protein: CASSDRINQPQHF. CDR3 nucleotide sequence: TGTGCCAGCAGTGACAGGATAAATCAGCCCCAGCATTTT.

The rearrangement links TRBV11-3 to TRBJ2-1, with TRBD2 matching 8 bases. Germline V gives CDR1 SGHNT, CDR2 YENEEA. The CDR3 is 16 residues long. The trim removed 0 bases at V and 5 bases at J, leaving 6 bases unmatched. CDR3 sequence: CASSLDWLAGDNEQFF. In DNA form, the CDR3 reads TGTGCCAGCAGCTTAGACTGGCTAGCGGGTGACAATGAGCAGTTCTTC.

The chain employs TRBV5-6 and TRBJ1-2; the D gene is possibly TRBD1 (5 bases). Trimming stripped 2 bases from V and 0 bases from J, with 8 bases between. Looked up from germline, CDR1 is SGHDT and CDR2 is YYEEEE. The CDR3 has 14 amino acids. CDR3: CASSFGHANYGYTF. The CDR3 DNA is TGTGCCAGCAGCTTCGGACATGCTAACTATGGCTACACCTTC.